This T cell receptor beta chain was sequenced for a study of CD8 T cells in ankylosing spondylitis. Each TCR beta library was made by quantitative 5'-RACE that incorporated molecular barcodes. Each CDR3 protein gets one entry after TCRdb re-called the 5' RACE reads with MiXCR. The repertoire holds 150,000 or so distinct CDR3 sequences, with about a sixth as singletons. V lost 5 bases, J lost 4 bases, and 9 bases stayed unmatched. Per germline, CDR1 SEHNR and CDR2 FQNEAQ (reference sequence). The CDR3 has 15 residues. The table lists this clonotype with a few counts. The chain links TRBV7-9 to TRBJ2-7; 9 bases agree with TRBD1. The sequenced sample was blood, either unsorted or a sorted T cell fraction (not recorded which). The clonotype originates from a male donor with ankylosing spondylitis or in good health (not recorded which). CDR3 region: CASSTQGQGGYEQYF. Here the CDR3 DNA reads TGTGCCAGCAGCACACAGGGACAGGGTGGATACGAGCAGTACTTC.